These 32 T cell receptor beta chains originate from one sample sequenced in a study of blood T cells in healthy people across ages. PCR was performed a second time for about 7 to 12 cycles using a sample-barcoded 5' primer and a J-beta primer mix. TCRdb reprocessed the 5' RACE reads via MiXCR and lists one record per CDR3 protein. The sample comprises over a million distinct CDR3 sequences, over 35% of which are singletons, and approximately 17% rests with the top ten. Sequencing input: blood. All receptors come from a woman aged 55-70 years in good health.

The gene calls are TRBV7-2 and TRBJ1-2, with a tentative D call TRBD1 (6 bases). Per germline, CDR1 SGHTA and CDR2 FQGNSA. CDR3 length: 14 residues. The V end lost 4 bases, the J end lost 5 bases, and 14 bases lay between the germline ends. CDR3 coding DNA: TGTGCCAGCAGCTCTGGACTCACAGGGTATGGCTACACCTTC. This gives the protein CASSSGLTGYGYTF.

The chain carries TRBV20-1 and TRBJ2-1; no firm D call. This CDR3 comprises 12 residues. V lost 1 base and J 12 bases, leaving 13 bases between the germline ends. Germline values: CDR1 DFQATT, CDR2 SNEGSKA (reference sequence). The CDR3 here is CSARAVNPRQFF. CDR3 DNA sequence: TGCAGTGCTAGAGCAGTCAACCCCCGGCAGTTCTTC.

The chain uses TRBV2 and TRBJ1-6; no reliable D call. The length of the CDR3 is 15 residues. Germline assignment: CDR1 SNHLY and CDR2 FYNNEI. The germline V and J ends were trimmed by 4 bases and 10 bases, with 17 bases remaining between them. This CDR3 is CASSAIRGGPSPLHF. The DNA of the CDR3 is TGTGCCAGCAGTGCCATCCGGGGTGGTCCGTCACCCCTCCACTTT. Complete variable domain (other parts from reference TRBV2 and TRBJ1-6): EPEVTQTPSHQVTQMGQEVILRCVPISNHLYFYWYRQILGQKVEFLVSFYNNEISEKSEIFDDQFSVERPDGSNFTLKIRSTKLEDSAMYFCASSAIRGGPSPLHFGNGTRLTVT.

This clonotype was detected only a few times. This CDR3 is CAWTSSSWDWNGAFF. In nucleotides, the CDR3 is TGTGCCTGGACTAGTTCAAGCTGGGATTGGAACGGGGCTTTCTTT. The chain links TRBV30 to TRBJ1-1; D unresolved. The germline V gene has CDR1 GTSNPN and CDR2 SVGIG (reference sequence). V was clipped by 4 bases and J by 11 bases, with 26 bases between them. The CDR3 has 15 amino acids. The full variable domain, its missing parts supplied by reference TRBV30 and TRBJ1-1, is SQTIHQWPATLVQPVGSPLSLECTVEGTSNPNLYWYRQAAGRGLQLLFYSVGIGQISSEVPQNLSASRPQDRQFILSSKKLLLSDSGFYLCAWTSSSWDWNGAFFGQGTRLTVV.

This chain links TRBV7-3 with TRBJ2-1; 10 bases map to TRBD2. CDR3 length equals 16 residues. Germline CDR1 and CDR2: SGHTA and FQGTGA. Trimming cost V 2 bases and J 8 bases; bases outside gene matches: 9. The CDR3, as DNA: TGTGCCAGCAGCTTACGGCTAGCGGGAGTGTTCGATGAGCAGTTCTTC. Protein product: CASSLRLAGVFDEQFF.

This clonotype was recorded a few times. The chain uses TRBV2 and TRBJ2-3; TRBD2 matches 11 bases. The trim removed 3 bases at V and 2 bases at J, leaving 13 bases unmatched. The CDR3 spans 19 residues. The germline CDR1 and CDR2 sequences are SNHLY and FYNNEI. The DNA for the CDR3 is TGTGCCAGCAGTGATGGTAGCGGGAGGGCCCGTTTTAACACAGATACGCAGTATTTT. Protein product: CASSDGSGRARFNTDTQYF.

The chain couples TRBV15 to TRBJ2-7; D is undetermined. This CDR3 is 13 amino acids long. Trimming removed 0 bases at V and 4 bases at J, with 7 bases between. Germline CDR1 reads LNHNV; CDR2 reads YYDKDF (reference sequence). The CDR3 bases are TGTGCCACCAGCAGAGATGCCAGATACGAGCAGTACTTC. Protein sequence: CATSRDARYEQYF.

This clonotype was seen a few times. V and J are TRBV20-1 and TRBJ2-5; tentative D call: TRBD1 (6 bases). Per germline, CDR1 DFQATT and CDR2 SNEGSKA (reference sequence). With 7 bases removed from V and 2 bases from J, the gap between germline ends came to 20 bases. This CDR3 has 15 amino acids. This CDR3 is CSVIGRDTTQETQYF. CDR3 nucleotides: TGCAGTGTTATCGGCCGGGACACAACGCAAGAGACCCAGTACTTC.

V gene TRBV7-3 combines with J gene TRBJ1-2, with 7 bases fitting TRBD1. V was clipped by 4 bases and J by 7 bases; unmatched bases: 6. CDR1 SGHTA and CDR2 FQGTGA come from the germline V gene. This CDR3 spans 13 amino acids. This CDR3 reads CASSSLNRGGYTF. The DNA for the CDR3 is TGTGCCAGCAGCTCCCTAAACAGGGGTGGCTACACCTTC.

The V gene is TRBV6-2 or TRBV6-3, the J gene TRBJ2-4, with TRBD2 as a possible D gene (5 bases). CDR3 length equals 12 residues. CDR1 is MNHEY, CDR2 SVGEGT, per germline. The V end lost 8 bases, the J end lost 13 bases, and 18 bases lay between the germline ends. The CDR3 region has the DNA TGTGCCAGCGGACTCCGTACCTACGGGCAGTACTTC. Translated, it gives CASGLRTYGQYF.

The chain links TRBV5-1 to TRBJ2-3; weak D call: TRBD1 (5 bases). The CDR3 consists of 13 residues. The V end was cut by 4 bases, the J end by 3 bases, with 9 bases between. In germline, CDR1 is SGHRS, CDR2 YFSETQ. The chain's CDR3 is CASSIRQTDTQYF. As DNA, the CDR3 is TGCGCCAGCAGCATCCGACAGACAGATACGCAGTATTTT.

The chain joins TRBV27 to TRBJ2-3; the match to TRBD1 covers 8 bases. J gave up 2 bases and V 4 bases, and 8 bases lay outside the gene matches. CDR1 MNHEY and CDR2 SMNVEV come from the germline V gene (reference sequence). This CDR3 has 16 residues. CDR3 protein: CASSSARTGHTDTQYF. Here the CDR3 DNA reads TGTGCCAGCAGTTCTGCACGGACAGGGCACACAGATACGCAGTATTTT.

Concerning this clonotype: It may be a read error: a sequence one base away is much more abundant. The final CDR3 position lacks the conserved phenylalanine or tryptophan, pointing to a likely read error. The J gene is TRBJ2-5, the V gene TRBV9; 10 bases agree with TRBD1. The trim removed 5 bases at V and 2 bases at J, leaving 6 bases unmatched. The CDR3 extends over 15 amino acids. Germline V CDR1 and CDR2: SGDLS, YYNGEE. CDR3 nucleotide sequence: TGTGCCAGCAGTCGACAGGGGGCTAGGCAAGAGACCCAGTACTTA. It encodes CASSRQGARQETQYL.

In DNA, the CDR3 is TGTGCCAGCAGCCAAGTAGCGGGAGGAGACTACGAGCAGTACTTC. Encoded protein: CASSQVAGGDYEQYF. The genes are TRBV4-2 and TRBJ2-7; 10 positions match TRBD2. With 1 base clipped from V and 3 bases from J, the junction kept 3 bases outside the gene matches. The germline CDR1 and CDR2 sequences are LGHNA and YNFKEQ. The CDR3 contains 15 residues.

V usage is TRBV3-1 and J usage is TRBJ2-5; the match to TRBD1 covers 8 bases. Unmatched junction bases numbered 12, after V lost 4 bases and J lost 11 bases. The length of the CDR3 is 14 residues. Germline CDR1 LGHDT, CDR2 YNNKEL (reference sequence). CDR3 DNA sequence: TGTGCCAGCAGCCTTCGGACAGGGCCCTACAAGCAGTACTTC. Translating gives CASSLRTGPYKQYF.

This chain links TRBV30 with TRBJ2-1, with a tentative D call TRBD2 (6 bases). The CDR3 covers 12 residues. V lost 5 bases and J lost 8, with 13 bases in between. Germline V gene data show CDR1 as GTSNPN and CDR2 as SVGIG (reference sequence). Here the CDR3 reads CAWRGISYEQFF. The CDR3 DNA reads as TGTGCCTGGCGCGGGATCTCCTATGAGCAGTTCTTC.

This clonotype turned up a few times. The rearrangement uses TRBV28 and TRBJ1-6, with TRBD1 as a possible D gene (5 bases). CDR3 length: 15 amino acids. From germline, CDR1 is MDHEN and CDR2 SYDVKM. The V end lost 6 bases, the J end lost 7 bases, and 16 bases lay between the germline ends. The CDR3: CASRIGTLVNSPLHF. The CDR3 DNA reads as TGTGCCAGCAGGATCGGGACCCTAGTCAATTCACCCCTCCACTTT.

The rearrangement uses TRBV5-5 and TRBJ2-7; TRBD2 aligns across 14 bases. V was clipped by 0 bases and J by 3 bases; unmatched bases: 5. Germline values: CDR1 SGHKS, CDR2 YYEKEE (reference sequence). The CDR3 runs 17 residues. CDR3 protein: CASSLGGLAGGIYEQYF. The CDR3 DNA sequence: TGTGCCAGCAGCTTGGGAGGACTAGCGGGAGGAATCTACGAGCAGTACTTC.

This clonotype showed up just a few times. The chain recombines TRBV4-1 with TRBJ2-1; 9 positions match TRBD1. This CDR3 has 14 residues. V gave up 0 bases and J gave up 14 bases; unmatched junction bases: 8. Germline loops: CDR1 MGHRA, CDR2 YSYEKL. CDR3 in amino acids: CASSQDGPGTGKFF. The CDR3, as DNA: TGCGCCAGCAGCCAAGATGGCCCTGGGACAGGGAAGTTCTTC.

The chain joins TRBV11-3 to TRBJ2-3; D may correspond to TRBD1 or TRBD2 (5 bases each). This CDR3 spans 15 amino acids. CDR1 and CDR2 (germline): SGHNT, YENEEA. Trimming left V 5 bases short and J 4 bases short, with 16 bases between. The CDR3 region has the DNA TGTGCCAGCAGCCCCTATGGGGGTTCCGCAGATACGCAGTATTTT. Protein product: CASSPYGGSADTQYF.

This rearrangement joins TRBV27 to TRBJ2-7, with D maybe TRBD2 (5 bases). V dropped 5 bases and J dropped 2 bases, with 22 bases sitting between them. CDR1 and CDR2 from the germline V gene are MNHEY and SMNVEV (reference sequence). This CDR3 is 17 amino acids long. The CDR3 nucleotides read TGTGCCAGCAGTGCCATGAAAGGACTCCTGTTCGCCTACGAGCAGTACTTC. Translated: CASSAMKGLLFAYEQYF.

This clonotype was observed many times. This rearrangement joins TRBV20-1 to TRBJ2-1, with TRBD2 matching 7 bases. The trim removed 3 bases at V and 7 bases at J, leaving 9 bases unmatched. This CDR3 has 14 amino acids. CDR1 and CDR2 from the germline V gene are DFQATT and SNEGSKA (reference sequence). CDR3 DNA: TGCAGTGCTAGCGAGGGAGGGTGGTCAAATGAGCAGTTCTTC. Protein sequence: CSASEGGWSNEQFF.

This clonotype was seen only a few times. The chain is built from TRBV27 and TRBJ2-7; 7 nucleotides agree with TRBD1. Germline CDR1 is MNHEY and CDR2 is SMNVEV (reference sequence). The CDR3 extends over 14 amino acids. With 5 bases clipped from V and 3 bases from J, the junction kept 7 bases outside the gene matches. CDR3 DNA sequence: TGTGCCAGCAGTATTGACAGGGTGGGCTACGAGCAGTACTTC. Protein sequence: CASSIDRVGYEQYF.

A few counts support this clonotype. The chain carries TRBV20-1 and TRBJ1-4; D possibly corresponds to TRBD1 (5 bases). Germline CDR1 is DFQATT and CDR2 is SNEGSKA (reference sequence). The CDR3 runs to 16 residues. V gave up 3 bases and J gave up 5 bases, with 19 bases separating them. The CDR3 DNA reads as TGCAGTGCTAGCCCCTTACATGGGGAGGGGAATGAAAAACTGTTTTTT. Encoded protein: CSASPLHGEGNEKLFF.

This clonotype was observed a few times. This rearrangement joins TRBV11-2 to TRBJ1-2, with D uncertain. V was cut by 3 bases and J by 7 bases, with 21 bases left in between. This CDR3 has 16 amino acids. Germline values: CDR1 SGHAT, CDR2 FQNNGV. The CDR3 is CASSLATGQLSSGYTF. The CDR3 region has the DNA TGTGCCAGCAGCTTGGCGACGGGCCAGCTATCGAGTGGCTACACCTTC.

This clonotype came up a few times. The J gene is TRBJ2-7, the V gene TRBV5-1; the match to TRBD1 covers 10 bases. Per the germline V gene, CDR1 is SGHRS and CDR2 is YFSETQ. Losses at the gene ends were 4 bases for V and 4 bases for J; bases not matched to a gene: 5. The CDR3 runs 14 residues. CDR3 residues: CASSMTGGRYEQYF. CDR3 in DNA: TGCGCCAGCAGCATGACAGGGGGCCGATACGAGCAGTACTTC.

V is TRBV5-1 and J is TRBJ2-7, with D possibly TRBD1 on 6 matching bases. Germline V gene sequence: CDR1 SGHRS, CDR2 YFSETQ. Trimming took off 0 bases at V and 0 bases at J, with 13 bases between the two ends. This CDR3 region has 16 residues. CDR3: CASSLDRAGDSYEQYF. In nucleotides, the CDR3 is TGCGCCAGCAGCTTGGATCGGGCAGGGGACTCCTACGAGCAGTACTTC.

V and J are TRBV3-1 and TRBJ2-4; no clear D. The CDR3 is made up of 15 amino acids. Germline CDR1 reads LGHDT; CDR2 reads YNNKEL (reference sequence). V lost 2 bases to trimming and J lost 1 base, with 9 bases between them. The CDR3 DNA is TGTGCCAGCAGCCAAAACGCGGTTGCCAAAAACATTCAGTACTTC. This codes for CASSQNAVAKNIQYF.

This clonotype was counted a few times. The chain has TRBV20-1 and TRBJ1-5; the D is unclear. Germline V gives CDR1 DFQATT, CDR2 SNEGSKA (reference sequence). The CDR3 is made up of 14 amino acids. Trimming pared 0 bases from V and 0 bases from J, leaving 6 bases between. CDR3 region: CSAREQLSNQPQHF. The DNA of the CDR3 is TGCAGTGCTAGAGAACAACTTAGCAATCAGCCCCAGCATTTT.

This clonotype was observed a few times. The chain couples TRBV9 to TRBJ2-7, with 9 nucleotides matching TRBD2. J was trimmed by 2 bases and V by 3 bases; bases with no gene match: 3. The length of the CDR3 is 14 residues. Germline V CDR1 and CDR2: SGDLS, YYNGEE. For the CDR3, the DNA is TGTGCCAGCAGCGATAGCGGGAGCACCTACGAGCAGTACTTC. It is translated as CASSDSGSTYEQYF.

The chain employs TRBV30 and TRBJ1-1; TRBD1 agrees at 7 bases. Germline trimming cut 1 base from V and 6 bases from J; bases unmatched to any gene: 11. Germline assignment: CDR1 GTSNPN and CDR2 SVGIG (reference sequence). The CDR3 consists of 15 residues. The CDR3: CAWSGGTDELAEAFF. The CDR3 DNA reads TGTGCCTGGAGTGGGGGGACAGATGAACTCGCTGAAGCTTTCTTT.

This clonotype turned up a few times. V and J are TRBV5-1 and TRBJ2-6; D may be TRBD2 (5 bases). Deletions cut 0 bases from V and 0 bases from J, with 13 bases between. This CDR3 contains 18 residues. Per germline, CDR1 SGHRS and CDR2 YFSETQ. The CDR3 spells CASSLVGGLSSGANVLTF. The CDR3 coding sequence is TGCGCCAGCAGCTTGGTTGGCGGACTGAGCTCTGGGGCCAACGTCCTGACTTTC.